The sequence of this TCR beta chain was determined in a study of OX40 agonist ivuxolimab in advanced cancers. Comment on this clone: Its target is unknown.

Study-level results: Antigen specificity remained undetermined for the expanded peripheral T cells. The average count of expanded clones was higher among CD8+ T cells than among CD4+. At 0.1 to 3.0 mg/kg and by week 6, clonal expansion occurred in CD4+ and CD8+ blood T cells.

Germline V gene sequence: CDR1 KGHSH, CDR2 LQKENI. V dropped 3 bases and J dropped 3; count of bases not matched to a gene: 9. The CDR3 is 17 residues long. The table came from immunoSEQ multiplex PCR; TCRdb's copy has only in-frame clones and leaves some out. Among roughly 56,000 clones listed, 85% were seen once. J is TRBJ2-3 and V is TRBV18, with 10 positions matching TRBD2. The clonotype originates from an adult with an advanced solid tumor such as melanoma, head and neck, liver or kidney cancer. The sequencing here drew on CD4+ or CD8+ T cells sorted from blood, taken in a trial of the OX40 agonist ivuxolimab. CDR3 loop: CASSPLLAGGGTDTQYF. CDR3 in DNA: TGTGCCAGCTCACCCCTTTTAGCGGGAGGAGGAACAGATACGCAGTATTTT.